The T cell receptor beta chain under discussion was sequenced for a study of shared clonotypes between healthy human individuals. At the level of the study: Three CD4 naive, three CD4 memory, two CD8 naive and one CD8 memory plate were used per donor.

Only in-frame clones appear in the TCRdb table, and some are missing; sequencing was by immunoSEQ multiplex PCR. The sample contains just over 2,000,000 clones, about 95% of which appear only once. Study observations and caveats: Researchers found naive subsets generally carried larger estimated richness than memory subsets. Despite large depth, rarefaction showed incomplete sorted-subset sequencing. Only blood was sampled; tissue repertoires likely differ.

Selected positively for CCR7 and CD45RO-negative, naive CD8 cells excluded terminally differentiated effector memory CD45RA+ cells. With 8 bases clipped from V and 4 bases from J, the junction kept 3 bases outside the gene matches. Germline CDR1 is SNHLY and CDR2 is FYNNEI. The CDR3 is 13 amino acids. With regard to this clone: Its antigen is unidentified.

Sequencing was done on a sample of naive CD8+ T cells sorted from blood. The V gene is TRBV2, the J gene TRBJ2-1, with 9 bases that match TRBD2. The sequence was collected from a young man in good health. The CDR3 DNA follows: TGTGCCAGCCGGACTAGCGATTACAATGAGCAGTTCTTC. This translates into CASRTSDYNEQFF.